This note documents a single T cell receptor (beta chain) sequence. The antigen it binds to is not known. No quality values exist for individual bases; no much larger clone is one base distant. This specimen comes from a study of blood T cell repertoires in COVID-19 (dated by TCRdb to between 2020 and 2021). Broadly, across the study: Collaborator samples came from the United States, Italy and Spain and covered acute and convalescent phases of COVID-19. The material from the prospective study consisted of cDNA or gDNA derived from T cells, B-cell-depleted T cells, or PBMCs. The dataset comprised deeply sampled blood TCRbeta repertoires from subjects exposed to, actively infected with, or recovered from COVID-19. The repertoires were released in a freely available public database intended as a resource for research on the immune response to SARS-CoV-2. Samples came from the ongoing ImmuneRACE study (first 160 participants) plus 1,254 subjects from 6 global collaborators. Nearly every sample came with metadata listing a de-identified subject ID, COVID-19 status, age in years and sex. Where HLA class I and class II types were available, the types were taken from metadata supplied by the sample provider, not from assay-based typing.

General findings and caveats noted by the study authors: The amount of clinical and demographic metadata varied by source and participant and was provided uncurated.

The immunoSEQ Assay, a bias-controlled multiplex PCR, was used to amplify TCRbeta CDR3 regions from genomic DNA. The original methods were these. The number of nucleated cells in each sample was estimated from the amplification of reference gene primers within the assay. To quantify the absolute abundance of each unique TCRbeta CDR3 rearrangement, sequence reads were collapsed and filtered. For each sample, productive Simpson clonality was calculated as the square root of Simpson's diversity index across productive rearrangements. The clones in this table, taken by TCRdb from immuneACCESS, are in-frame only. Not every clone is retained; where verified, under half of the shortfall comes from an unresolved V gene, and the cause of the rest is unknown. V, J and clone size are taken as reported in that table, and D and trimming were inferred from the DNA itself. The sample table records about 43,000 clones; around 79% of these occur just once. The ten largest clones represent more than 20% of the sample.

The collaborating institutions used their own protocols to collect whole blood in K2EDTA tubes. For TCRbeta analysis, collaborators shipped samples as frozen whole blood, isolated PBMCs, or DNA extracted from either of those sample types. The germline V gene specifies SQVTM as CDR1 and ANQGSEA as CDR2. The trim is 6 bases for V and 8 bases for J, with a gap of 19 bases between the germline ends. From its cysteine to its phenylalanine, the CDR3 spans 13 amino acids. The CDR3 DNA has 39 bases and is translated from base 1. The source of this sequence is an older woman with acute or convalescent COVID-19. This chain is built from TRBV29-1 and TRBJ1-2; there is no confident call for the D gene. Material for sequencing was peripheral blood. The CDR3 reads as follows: CSVLADVTHGYTF. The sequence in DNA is TGCAGCGTCTTGGCTGATGTGACACACGGCTACACCTTC.